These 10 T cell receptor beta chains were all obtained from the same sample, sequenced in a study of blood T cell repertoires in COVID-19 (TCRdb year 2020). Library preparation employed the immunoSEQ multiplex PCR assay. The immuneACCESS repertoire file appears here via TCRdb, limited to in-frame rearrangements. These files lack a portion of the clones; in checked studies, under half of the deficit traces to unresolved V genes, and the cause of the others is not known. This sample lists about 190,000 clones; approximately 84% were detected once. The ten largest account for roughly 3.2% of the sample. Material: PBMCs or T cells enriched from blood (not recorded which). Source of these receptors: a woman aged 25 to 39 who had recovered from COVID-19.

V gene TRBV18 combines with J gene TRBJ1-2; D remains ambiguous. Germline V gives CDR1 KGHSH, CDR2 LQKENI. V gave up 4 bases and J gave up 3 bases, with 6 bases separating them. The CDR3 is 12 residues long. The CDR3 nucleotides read TGTGCCAGCTCACGGCAGGACTATGGCTACACCTTC. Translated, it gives CASSRQDYGYTF.

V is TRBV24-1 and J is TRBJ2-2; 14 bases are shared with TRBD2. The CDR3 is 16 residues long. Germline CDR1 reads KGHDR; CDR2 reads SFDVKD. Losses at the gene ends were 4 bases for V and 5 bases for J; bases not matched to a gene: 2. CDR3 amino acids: CATSDRTSGGTGELFF. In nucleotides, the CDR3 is TGTGCCACCAGTGACCGGACTAGCGGGGGGACCGGGGAGCTGTTTTTT.

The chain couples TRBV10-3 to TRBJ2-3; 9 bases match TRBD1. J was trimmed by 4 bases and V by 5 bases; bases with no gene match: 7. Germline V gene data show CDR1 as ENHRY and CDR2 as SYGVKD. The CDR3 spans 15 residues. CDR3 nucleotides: TGTGCCATCAGTCCCGGGACAGGGAGTCCAGATACGCAGTATTTT. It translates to CAISPGTGSPDTQYF.

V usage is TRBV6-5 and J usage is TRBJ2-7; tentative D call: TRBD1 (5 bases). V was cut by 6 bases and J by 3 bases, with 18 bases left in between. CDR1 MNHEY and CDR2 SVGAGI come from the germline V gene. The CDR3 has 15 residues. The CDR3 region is CASRNLKRGNYEQYF. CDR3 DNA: TGTGCCAGCAGGAACCTAAAAAGGGGTAACTACGAGCAGTACTTC.

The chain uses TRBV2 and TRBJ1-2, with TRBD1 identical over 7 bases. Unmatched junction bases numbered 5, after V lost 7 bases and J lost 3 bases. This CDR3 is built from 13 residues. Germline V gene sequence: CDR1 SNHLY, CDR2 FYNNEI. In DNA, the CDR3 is TGTGCCAGCACCGGACAGGCTCACTATGGCTACACCTTC. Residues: CASTGQAHYGYTF.

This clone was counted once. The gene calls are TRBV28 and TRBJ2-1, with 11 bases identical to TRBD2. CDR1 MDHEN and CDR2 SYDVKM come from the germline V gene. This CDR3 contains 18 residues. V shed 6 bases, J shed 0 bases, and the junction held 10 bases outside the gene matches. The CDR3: CASRGTSGRFSSYNEQFF. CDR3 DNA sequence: TGTGCCAGCAGAGGGACTAGCGGACGTTTCAGCTCCTACAATGAGCAGTTCTTC.

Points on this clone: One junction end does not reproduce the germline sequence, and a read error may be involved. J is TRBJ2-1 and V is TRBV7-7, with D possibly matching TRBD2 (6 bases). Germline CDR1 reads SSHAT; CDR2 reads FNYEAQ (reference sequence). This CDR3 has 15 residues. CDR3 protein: CASSLESGGYNEQFF. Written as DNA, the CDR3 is TGTGCTAGCAGCTTAGAGTCCGGGGGATACAATGAGCAGTTCTTC.

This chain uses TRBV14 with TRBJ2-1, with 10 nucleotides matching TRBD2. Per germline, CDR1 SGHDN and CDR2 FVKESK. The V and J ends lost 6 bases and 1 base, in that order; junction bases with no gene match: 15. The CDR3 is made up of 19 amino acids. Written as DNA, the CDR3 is TGTGCCAGCAGTCCGGGGTGGGGTGTACTAGCGGGGTCCTACAATGAGCAGTTCTTC. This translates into CASSPGWGVLAGSYNEQFF.

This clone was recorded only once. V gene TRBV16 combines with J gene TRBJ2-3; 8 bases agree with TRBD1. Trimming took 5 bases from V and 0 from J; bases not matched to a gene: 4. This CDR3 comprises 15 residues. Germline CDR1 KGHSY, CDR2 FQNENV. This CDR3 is CASSDRGGSTDTQYF. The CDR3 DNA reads TGTGCCAGCAGCGACAGGGGAGGTAGCACAGATACGCAGTATTTT.

CDR3 coding DNA: TGTGCCACCAGTGACCTGGGACTAGCGGGAGCTGATGAGCAGTTCTTC. It translates to CATSDLGLAGADEQFF. The chain joins TRBV24-1 to TRBJ2-1; 14 nucleotides match TRBD2. The J segment lost 8 bases and the V segment lost 4 bases, leaving 6 bases of the junction unmatched. The CDR3 is 16 residues long. CDR1 and CDR2 from the germline V gene are KGHDR and SFDVKD.